A single sample gave rise to the 11 T cell receptor beta chains below, sequenced in a study of shared clonotypes between healthy human individuals. Only in-frame clones appear in the TCRdb table, and some are missing; sequencing was by immunoSEQ multiplex PCR. The sample includes about 690,000 clones, around 91% of them seen just once. Sequencing was carried out using memory CD8+ T cells from PBMCs. As to subset: CD45RO+ cells pooled with CCR7-negative TemRA cells. All receptors come from a man younger than 30 in good health. Some clones in this sample may be carry-over from other donors' samples.

The V and J genes are TRBV6-6 and TRBJ2-1; TRBD2 aligns across 12 bases. CDR1 and CDR2 (germline): MNHNY, SVGAGI (reference sequence). CDR3 length equals 15 residues. J lost 7 bases, V lost 2 bases, and 3 bases had no gene match. CDR3 protein: CASSYNLAGGNEQFF. The CDR3 nucleotides are TGTGCCAGCAGTTACAACCTAGCGGGAGGGAATGAGCAGTTCTTC.

This rearrangement joins TRBV4-3 to TRBJ1-5; D unresolved. The CDR3 has 14 residues. The germline V and J ends were trimmed by 0 bases and 3 bases, with 6 bases remaining between them. Germline V lookup: CDR1 LGHNA, CDR2 YSLEER. The CDR3 is CASSQDRVNQPQHF. DNA for the CDR3: TGCGCCAGCAGCCAAGATCGGGTCAATCAGCCCCAGCATTTT.

The V gene is TRBV4-3, the J gene TRBJ1-1, with TRBD1 matching over 7 bases. Unmatched junction bases numbered 9, after V lost 3 bases and J lost 5 bases. The CDR3 is 15 residues long. Germline CDR1 reads LGHNA; CDR2 reads YSLEER. The chain's CDR3 is CASSQGTTGLTEAFF. The DNA for the CDR3 is TGCGCCAGCAGCCAGGGTACGACAGGGCTTACTGAAGCTTTCTTT.

This clone was observed a single time. The chain carries TRBV19 and TRBJ2-5; D ambiguous. Germline V gene data show CDR1 as LNHDA and CDR2 as SQIVND (reference sequence). Trimming shortened V by 6 bases and J by 7 bases, and 15 bases separated the two germline ends. The CDR3 loop spans 13 amino acids. The DNA of the CDR3 is TGTGCCAGTAGATTGAGTCCAGCCGGGACCCAGTACTTC. Protein: CASRLSPAGTQYF.

The chain carries TRBV15 and TRBJ1-1; TRBD1 is a possible D gene (5 bases). The CDR3 spans 17 residues. Germline V CDR1 and CDR2: LNHNV, YYDKDF (reference sequence). Deletions cut 0 bases from V and 3 bases from J, with 17 bases between. The CDR3 region has the DNA TGTGCCACCAGCAGAGATTTCAGGGAGTGGGCGGACACTGAAGCTTTCTTT. It codes for CATSRDFREWADTEAFF.

The chain uses TRBV19 and TRBJ2-7, with TRBD1 as a possible D gene (6 bases). Trimming took 3 bases from V and 7 from J, leaving 16 bases between them. The CDR3 runs to 14 residues. Germline lookup yields CDR1 LNHDA and CDR2 SQIVND (reference sequence). DNA of the CDR3: TGTGCCAGTAGTATCGCAGGACAGCCGTGGGAGCAGTACTTC. This encodes CASSIAGQPWEQYF.

This clone is a singleton in its sample. The V and J genes are TRBV27 and TRBJ2-7; TRBD2 matches at 9 bases. The germline V gene encodes CDR1 MNHEY and CDR2 SMNVEV (reference sequence). The CDR3 totals 15 residues. The junction had 8 bases not matched to a gene; V was cut back by 4 bases and J by 4 bases. The CDR3 DNA follows: TGTGCCAGCAGTTGGAGTAGCGGGAGTACTTACGAGCAGTACTTC. It yields the protein CASSWSSGSTYEQYF.

The chain couples TRBV4-2 to TRBJ1-5, with D unclear. The CDR3 is 14 residues long. Per germline, CDR1 LGHNA and CDR2 YNFKEQ. The ends were cut back, 1 base at V and 3 bases at J, with 7 bases in the middle. The CDR3 loop is CASSQVGYNQPQHF. For the CDR3, the DNA is TGTGCCAGCAGCCAAGTTGGTTACAATCAGCCCCAGCATTTT.

The V call is TRBV7-3, the J call TRBJ2-5; 8 positions agree with TRBD2. V lost 5 bases and J lost 11; bases outside the gene matches: 13. Germline-derived CDR1 and CDR2 are SGHTA and FQGTGA. This CDR3 spans 14 amino acids. CDR3 DNA sequence: TGTGCCAGCAGCCCCGGACTCGGGGGGGTTGCGCAGTACTTC. It codes for CASSPGLGGVAQYF.

This clone was observed a handful of times. The J gene is TRBJ2-1, the V gene TRBV5-4; 9 bases are shared with TRBD2. The CDR3 covers 18 residues. V was pared by 2 bases and J by 10 bases, with 19 bases of the junction left unmatched. CDR1 and CDR2 (germline): SGHNT, YYREEE (reference sequence). In DNA, the CDR3 is TGTGCCAGCAGCTTCCCCAAAGGGCGCGGGAGGGGATTTACCGAGCAGTTCTTC. Amino acids: CASSFPKGRGRGFTEQFF.

V and J are TRBV5-6 and TRBJ2-5; tentative D call: TRBD2 (6 bases). The CDR3 has 16 residues. Looked up from germline, CDR1 is SGHDT and CDR2 is YYEEEE. The germline V and J ends were trimmed by 0 bases and 4 bases, with 16 bases remaining between them. The CDR3 coding sequence is TGTGCCAGCAGCTTGGGTGGCAGGCGGGGCCTAGAGACCCAGTACTTC. Translating gives CASSLGGRRGLETQYF.